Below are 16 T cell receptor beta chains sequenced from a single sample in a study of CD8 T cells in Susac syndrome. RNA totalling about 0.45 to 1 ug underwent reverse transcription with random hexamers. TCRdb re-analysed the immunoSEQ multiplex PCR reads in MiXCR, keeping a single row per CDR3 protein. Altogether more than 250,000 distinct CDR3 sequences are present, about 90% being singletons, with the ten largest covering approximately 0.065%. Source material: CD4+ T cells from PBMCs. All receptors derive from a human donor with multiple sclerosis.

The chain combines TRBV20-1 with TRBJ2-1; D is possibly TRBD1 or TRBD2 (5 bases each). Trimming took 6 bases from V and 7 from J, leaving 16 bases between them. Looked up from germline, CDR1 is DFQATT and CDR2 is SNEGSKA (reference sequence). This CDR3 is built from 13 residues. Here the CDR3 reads CSALGWGSNEQFF. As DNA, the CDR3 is TGCAGTGCCCTGGGATGGGGGAGTAATGAGCAGTTCTTC.

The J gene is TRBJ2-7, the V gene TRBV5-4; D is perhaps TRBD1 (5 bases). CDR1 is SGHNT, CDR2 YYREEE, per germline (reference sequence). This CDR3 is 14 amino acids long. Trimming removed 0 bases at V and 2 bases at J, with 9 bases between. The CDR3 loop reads CASSLDRSAYEQYF. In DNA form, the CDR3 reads TGTGCCAGCAGCTTGGACAGGTCAGCCTACGAGCAGTACTTC.

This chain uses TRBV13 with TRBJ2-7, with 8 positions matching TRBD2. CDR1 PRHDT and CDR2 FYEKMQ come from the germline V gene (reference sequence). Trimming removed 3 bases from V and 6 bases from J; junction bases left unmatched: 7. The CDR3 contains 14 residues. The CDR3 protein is CASSLVAGGAEQYF. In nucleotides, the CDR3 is TGTGCCAGCAGCTTGGTGGCGGGGGGTGCCGAGCAGTACTTC.

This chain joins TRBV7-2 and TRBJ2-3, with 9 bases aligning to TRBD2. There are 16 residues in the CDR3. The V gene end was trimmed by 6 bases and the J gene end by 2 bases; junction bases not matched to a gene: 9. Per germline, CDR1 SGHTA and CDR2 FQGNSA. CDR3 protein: CASSPSAGGDTDTQYF. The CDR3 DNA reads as TGTGCCAGCAGTCCCTCAGCGGGAGGTGACACAGATACGCAGTATTTT.

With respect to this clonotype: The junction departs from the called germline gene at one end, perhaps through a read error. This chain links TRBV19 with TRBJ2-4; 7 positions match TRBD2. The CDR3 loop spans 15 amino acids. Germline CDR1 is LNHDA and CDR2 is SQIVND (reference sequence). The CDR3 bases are TGTGCCAGTAGTGTAGACGGGAGGGCCAAAAACATTCAGTACTTC. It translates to CASSVDGRAKNIQYF.

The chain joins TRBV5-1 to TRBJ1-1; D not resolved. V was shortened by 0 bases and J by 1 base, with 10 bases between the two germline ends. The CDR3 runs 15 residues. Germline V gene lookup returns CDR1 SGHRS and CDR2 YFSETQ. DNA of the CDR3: TGCGCCAGCAGCTTGGGAGCAGGTTCGAACACTGAAGCTTTCTTT. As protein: CASSLGAGSNTEAFF.

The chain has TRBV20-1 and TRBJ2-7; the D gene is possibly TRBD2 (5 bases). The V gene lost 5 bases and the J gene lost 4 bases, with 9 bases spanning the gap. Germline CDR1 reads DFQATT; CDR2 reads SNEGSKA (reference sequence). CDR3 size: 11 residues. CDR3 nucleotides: TGCAGTGCTCGCAGCGGTTACGAGCAGTACTTC. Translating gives CSARSGYEQYF.

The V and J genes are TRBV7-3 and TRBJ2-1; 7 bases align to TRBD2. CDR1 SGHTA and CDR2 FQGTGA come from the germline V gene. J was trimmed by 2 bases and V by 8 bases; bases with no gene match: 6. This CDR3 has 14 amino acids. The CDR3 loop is CASGLGGTYNEQFF. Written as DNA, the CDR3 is TGTGCCAGCGGTCTCGGGGGGACCTACAATGAGCAGTTCTTC.

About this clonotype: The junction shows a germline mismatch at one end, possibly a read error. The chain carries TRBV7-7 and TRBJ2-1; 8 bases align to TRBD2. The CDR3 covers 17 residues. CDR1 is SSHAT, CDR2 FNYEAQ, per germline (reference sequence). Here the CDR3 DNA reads TGTGCTAGCAGCCCGTCGTTTGCGGGGGGTTCCTACAATGAGCAGTTCTTC. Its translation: CASSPSFAGGSYNEQFF.

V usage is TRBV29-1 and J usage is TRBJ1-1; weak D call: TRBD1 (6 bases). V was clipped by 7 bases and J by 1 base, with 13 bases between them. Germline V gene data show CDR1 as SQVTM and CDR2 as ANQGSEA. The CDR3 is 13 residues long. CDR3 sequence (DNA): TGCAGCGGTCAGACAGGTCCGAACACTGAAGCTTTCTTT. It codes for CSGQTGPNTEAFF.

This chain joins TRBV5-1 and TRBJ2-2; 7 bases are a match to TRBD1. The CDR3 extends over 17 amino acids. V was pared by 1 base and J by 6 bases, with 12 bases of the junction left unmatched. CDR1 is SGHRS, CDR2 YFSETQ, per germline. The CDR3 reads CASSLQRGGAGAGELFF. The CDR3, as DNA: TGCGCCAGCAGCTTGCAACGAGGGGGCGCTGGCGCCGGGGAGCTGTTTTTT.

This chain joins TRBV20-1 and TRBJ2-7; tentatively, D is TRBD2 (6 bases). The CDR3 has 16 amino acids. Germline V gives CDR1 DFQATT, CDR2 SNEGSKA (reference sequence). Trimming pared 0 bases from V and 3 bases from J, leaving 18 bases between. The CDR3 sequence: CSARDRMAGPNYEQYF. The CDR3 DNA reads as TGCAGTGCTAGAGATCGAATGGCGGGGCCTAACTACGAGCAGTACTTC.

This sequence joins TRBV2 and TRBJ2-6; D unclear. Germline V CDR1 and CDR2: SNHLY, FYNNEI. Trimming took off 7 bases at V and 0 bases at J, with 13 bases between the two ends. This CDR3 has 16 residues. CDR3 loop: CASKLDGYSGANVLTF. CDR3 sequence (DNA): TGTGCCAGCAAATTGGACGGGTACTCTGGGGCCAACGTCCTGACTTTC.

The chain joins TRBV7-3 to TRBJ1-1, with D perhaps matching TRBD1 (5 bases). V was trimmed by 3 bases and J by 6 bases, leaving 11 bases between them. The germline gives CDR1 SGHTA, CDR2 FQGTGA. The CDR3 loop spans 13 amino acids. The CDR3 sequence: CASSFLGAAEAFF. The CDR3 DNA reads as TGTGCCAGCAGCTTTCTCGGGGCTGCTGAAGCTTTCTTT.

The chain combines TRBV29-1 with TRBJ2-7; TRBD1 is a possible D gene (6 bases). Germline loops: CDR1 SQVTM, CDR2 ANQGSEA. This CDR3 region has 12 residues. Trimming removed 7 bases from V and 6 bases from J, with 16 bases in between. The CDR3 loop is CSGTTGWGEQYF. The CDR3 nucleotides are TGCAGCGGGACGACAGGATGGGGCGAGCAGTACTTC.

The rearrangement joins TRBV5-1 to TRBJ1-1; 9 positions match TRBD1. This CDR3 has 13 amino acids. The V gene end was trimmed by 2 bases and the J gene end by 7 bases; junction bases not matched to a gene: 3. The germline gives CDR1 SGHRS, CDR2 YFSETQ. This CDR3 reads CASSFRQGVEAFF. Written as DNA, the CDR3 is TGCGCCAGCAGCTTCCGACAGGGGGTTGAAGCTTTCTTT.